The clone carrying this TCR beta chain was recorded once. The record originates from a study of blood T cell repertoires in COVID-19. For the study at large: Some COVID-19 samples were acute and others convalescent; all came from the United States, Italy and Spain.

This CDR3 is built from 16 residues. V trimming: 1 base; J trimming: 2 bases; junction bases outside the gene matches: 8. Germline-derived CDR1 and CDR2 are LGHDT and YNNKEL (reference sequence). Authors' methods: Reference gene primer amplification gave estimated nucleated cell counts. TCRdb keeps only in-frame clones here, not all; method: immunoSEQ multiplex PCR. That table furnishes V, J and clone size, whereas the DNA furnished D and trimming. The sample records about 150,000 clones, over 75% being singletons. Sequencing input: peripheral blood. This TCR was recovered from a woman aged 40 to 49 with acute or convalescent COVID-19. The chain is built from TRBV3-1 (or the pseudogene TRBV3-2) and TRBJ2-7; TRBD1 agrees at 7 bases. DNA for the CDR3: TGTGCCAGCAGCCAAGCTCAGACAGGGACCGCCTACGAGCAGTACTTC. This encodes CASSQAQTGTAYEQYF.